The TCR beta chain described here comes from a study of CD8 T cells in Susac syndrome. Reverse transcription of roughly 0.45 to 1 ug RNA was carried out with random hexamers. An immunoSEQ multiplex PCR amplified TCR beta CDR3 over 54 Vbeta and 13 Jbeta. MiXCR, run by TCRdb on the immunoSEQ multiplex PCR reads, gives a single entry per CDR3 protein. The table includes 70,000 or so distinct CDR3 sequences, about 95% detected once. From blood CD8+ and CD4+ T cells, TCR beta sequences were generated. FACS was used to enrich TEMRA cells, whereas the CD8+ and CD4+ T cells were obtained by negative isolation. Germline CDR1 is SEHNR and CDR2 is FQNEAQ (reference sequence). V gave up 5 bases and J gave up 0 bases, with 14 bases separating them. This CDR3 has 15 amino acids.

The sequence came from a human donor with multiple sclerosis. The genes are TRBV7-9 and TRBJ2-7; unclear D gene. Material: CD8+ T cells from PBMCs. Written as DNA, the CDR3 is TGTGCCAGCAGCCAGGCGGCTACTCGCTCCTACGAGCAGTACTTC. As protein: CASSQAATRSYEQYF.